This is a list of T cell receptor beta chains from one sample in a study of shared clonotypes between healthy human individuals. Profiling relied on immunoSEQ multiplex PCR, and the TCRdb table lists in-frame clones only, not all of them. The table shows millions of clones, with about 95% occurring only once. Sequences were obtained from naive CD4+ T cells sorted from blood. All receptors come from a man aged 18 to 29 in good health. The CDR3 runs from the conserved cysteine through the conserved F or W. A D gene is named only where the DNA matches it firmly. For some rows the clone size is stated as once, few or many, or as a class when expanded; others skip it.

>TRBJ2-6|TRBV5-4|TRBD1|NA
TGTGCCAGCAGCTTGATGCCTGGGGACAGGGGGCCCGGGGCCAACGTCCTGACTTTC
CASSLMPGDRGPGANVLTF
>TRBJ2-3|TRBV10-3|NA|NA
TGTGCCATCAGCGACTCGTACACAGATACGCAGTATTTT
CAISDSYTDTQYF
>TRBJ2-7|TRBV6-5|NA|NA
TGTGCCAGCAGTTACTCGAGAAGTTCCTACGAGCAGTACTTC
CASSYSRSSYEQYF
>TRBJ1-1|TRBV6-1|TRBD1|NA
TGTGCCAGCAGTGGGACAGGGGGAAAGTGGAACACTGAAGCTTTCTTT
CASSGTGGKWNTEAFF
>TRBJ2-6|TRBV11-2|NA|NA
TGTGCCAGCAGCTTAGGAGTCTCTGGGGCCAACGTCCTGACTTTC
CASSLGVSGANVLTF
>TRBJ1-5|TRBV18|NA|NA
TGTGCCAGCTCAGACGATAGAGGGGGCAATCAGCCCCAGCATTTT
CASSDDRGGNQPQHF
>TRBJ2-2|TRBV16|NA|few
TGTGCCAGCAGCCAATCTTGGCAATTGAACACCGGGGAGCTGTTTTTT
CASSQSWQLNTGELFF
>TRBJ2-7|TRBV2|NA|NA
TGTGCCAGCAATAACGAAAATTACTACGAGCAGTACTTC
CASNNENYYEQYF
>TRBJ2-1|TRBV7-9|NA|NA
TGTGCCAGCAGCTTAGTGAAACTAAACAGGTTGAGGGATGAGCAGTTCTTC
CASSLVKLNRLRDEQFF
>TRBJ2-5|TRBV11-2|NA|NA
TGTGCCAGCAGCTTAGGGGGCGCGCGAGAGACCCAGTACTTC
CASSLGGARETQYF
>TRBJ1-6|TRBV2|NA|NA
TGTGCCAGCAGTGAAGTAGGGTTTCGCTCACCCCTCCACTTT
CASSEVGFRSPLHF
>TRBJ2-3|TRBV10-2|TRBD2|NA
TGCGCCAGCAGTGACCGCAGACTAGCGGGCACAGATACGCAGTATTTT
CASSDRRLAGTDTQYF
>TRBJ2-1|TRBV6-5|NA|NA
TGTGCCAGCAGTAAGAACAGGAATGAGCAGTTCTTC
CASSKNRNEQFF
>TRBJ2-1|TRBV18|NA|once
TGTGCCAGCTCACCACCGAGGGGATCCGACAATGAGCAGTTCTTC
CASSPPRGSDNEQFF
>TRBJ2-7|TRBV6-5|TRBD1|NA
TGTGCCAGCAGTTCTCCGGGACAGGTCCACGAGCAGTACTTC
CASSSPGQVHEQYF
>TRBJ2-2|TRBV10-2|TRBD2|once
TGCGCCAGCAGGCGGCAAGCGGGGGCCGGGGAGCTGTTTTTT
CASRRQAGAGELFF
>TRBJ2-3|TRBV18|NA|NA
TGTGCCAGCTCACCCACCTTAAGCGGCACAGATACGCAGTATTTT
CASSPTLSGTDTQYF
>TRBJ1-1|TRBV4-1|NA|NA
TGCGCCAGCAGCCCAGCTTCGGGGTTCGAAACTGAAGCTTTCTTT
CASSPASGFETEAFF
>TRBJ2-1|TRBV12-5|TRBD2|NA
TGTGCTAGTGGTTTAGGGAGGGGCTCCTACAATGAGCAGTTCTTC
CASGLGRGSYNEQFF
>TRBJ2-7|TRBV5-1|TRBD1|NA
TGCGCCAGCAGCCCGGTCGGGACAGGGGTAACCGAGCAGTACTTC
CASSPVGTGVTEQYF
>TRBJ1-4|TRBV5-6|NA|NA
TGTGCCAGCAGTTCGGACAGAGGGGAAAAACTGTTTTTT
CASSSDRGEKLFF
>TRBJ1-1|TRBV2|TRBD1|NA
TGTGCCAGCAGGACACAGGGGCCCCTGAACACTGAAGCTTTCTTT
CASRTQGPLNTEAFF
>TRBJ2-1|TRBV2|NA|NA
TGTGCCAGCAGTCCGGGACACAGCTCCTACAATGAGCAGTTCTTC
CASSPGHSSYNEQFF
>TRBJ2-2|TRBV18|NA|NA
TGTGCCAGCTCACCTGGTCGGGAGATCGGGGAGCTGTTTTTT
CASSPGREIGELFF
>TRBJ1-4|TRBV6-1|NA|NA
TGTGCCAGCCGTAGCGGCCGGGGAGGTAATGAAAAACTGTTTTTT
CASRSGRGGNEKLFF
>TRBJ1-1|TRBV7-9|NA|NA
TGTGCCAGCAGCTTACGACAACAGAACACTGAAGCTTTCTTT
CASSLRQQNTEAFF
>TRBJ2-2|TRBV7-2|TRBD2|NA
TGTGCCAGCAGCCCGTCGAGCGGGAGGGGCACCGGGGAGCTGTTTTTT
CASSPSSGRGTGELFF
>TRBJ2-5|TRBV7-2|TRBD1|NA
TGTGCCAGCAGCATCGGACAGGGGACACAAGAGACCCAGTACTTC
CASSIGQGTQETQYF
>TRBJ1-6|TRBV25-1|NA|NA
TGTGCCAGCAGTGGAGGGGGACACGGAAATTCACCCCTCCACTTT
CASSGGGHGNSPLHF
>TRBJ2-1|TRBV7-2|NA|NA
TGTGCCAGCACCGACCCGGGGGGCTCACGGGTTGAGCAGTTCTTC
CASTDPGGSRVEQFF
>TRBJ1-2|TRBV5-6|NA|NA
TGTGCCAGCAGCTACCCTTTCGGGGGAGGCTACACCTTC
CASSYPFGGGYTF
>TRBJ1-2|TRBV27|TRBD1|NA
TGTGCCAGCAGCCATGAGGGACAGGCATTCTACTATGGCTACACCTTC
CASSHEGQAFYYGYTF
>TRBJ2-1|TRBV29-1|NA|NA
TGCAGCGTTTCGGGGGACTCCAATGAGCAGTTCTTC
CSVSGDSNEQFF
>TRBJ2-1|TRBV28|NA|NA
TGTGCCAGCAGTTTAGCGGGAACCTCCTACAATGAGCAGTTCTTC
CASSLAGTSYNEQFF
>TRBJ1-6|TRBV7-9|NA|NA
TGTGCCAGCAGTTGGATGACGTCGACTAATTCACCCCTCCACTTT
CASSWMTSTNSPLHF
>TRBJ2-7|TRBV7-8|TRBD1|NA
TGTGCCAGCAGCTTAGATGGTTGGGACAGGGGGCGGTACGAGCAGTACTTC
CASSLDGWDRGRYEQYF
>TRBJ2-5|TRBV5-4|NA|NA
TGTGCCAGCAGCTTGGTGGGAGTCCAAGAGACCCAGTACTTC
CASSLVGVQETQYF
>TRBJ2-1|TRBV18|TRBD2|NA
TGTGCCAGCTCACCTCCCGGGACTAGCGGGAGAGAGCAGTTCTTC
CASSPPGTSGREQFF
>TRBJ2-1|TRBV4-3|TRBD2|NA
TGCGCCAGCAGCCCCGGGACTAGCGGAAACAATGAGCAGTTCTTC
CASSPGTSGNNEQFF
>TRBJ2-3|TRBV5-1|TRBD1|NA
TGCGCCAGCAGCCCGGGGACGGGACAGGGCACAGATACGCAGTATTTT
CASSPGTGQGTDTQYF
>TRBJ2-2|TRBV5-4|NA|NA
TGTGCCAGCAGCTTGGTGGGGGCCGTTTTGGCGCCGGGCACCGGGGAGCTGTTTTTT
CASSLVGAVLAPGTGELFF
>TRBJ2-3|TRBV27|TRBD2|NA
TGTGCCAGCAGTTTAGGACTAGCTACAGATACGCAGTATTTT
CASSLGLATDTQYF
>TRBJ2-1|TRBV30|NA|NA
TGTGCCTGGAGTGTCCAACCCTACAATGAGCAGTTCTTC
CAWSVQPYNEQFF
>TRBJ2-7|TRBV27|TRBD1|NA
TGTGCCAGCAGCCCAATACGACAGGGATCGGGCGAGCAGTACTTC
CASSPIRQGSGEQYF
>TRBJ1-1|TRBV7-2|NA|NA
TGTGCCAGCAGCCCACGGGGGGTGGTGGGGAACACTGAAGCTTTCTTT
CASSPRGVVGNTEAFF
>TRBJ2-2|TRBV5-4|NA|NA
TGTGCCAGCAGCTTGTCCCCCTCGCAGGGGACGACCGGGGAGCTGTTTTTT
CASSLSPSQGTTGELFF
>TRBJ1-3|TRBV1|NA|NA
TGCACCAGCAGCCAAGAGACCTCGAAGGAAAACACCATATATTTT
CTSSQETSKENTIYF
>TRBJ2-4|TRBV21-1|NA|NA
TGTGCCAGCAGCAAAGGGGTAGCCAAAAACATTCAGTACTTC
CASSKGVAKNIQYF
>TRBJ2-2|TRBV11-2|NA|NA
TGTGCCAGCAGCTTAGCTGGAGTCACCGGGGAGCTGTTTTTT
CASSLAGVTGELFF
>TRBJ1-3|TRBV6-5|NA|NA
TGTGCCAGCATGCGGAGCCGGGCTGGAAACACCATATATTTT
CASMRSRAGNTIYF
>TRBJ1-2|TRBV12-5|NA|NA
TGTGCTAGTGGTTTCCCCAAGGGGGGGAACTATGGCTACACCTTC
CASGFPKGGNYGYTF
>TRBJ2-2|TRBV19|NA|NA
TGTGCCAGTAGTATCCGACCTAACACCGGGGAGCTGTTTTTT
CASSIRPNTGELFF
>TRBJ2-3|TRBV5-1|NA|NA
TGCGCCAGCAGCTTGGAAGGGGATACGCAGTATTTT
CASSLEGDTQYF
>TRBJ1-3|TRBV2|NA|NA
TGTGCCAGCTCAACAGGGATCTCTGGAAACACCATATATTTT
CASSTGISGNTIYF
>TRBJ2-5|TRBV5-1|TRBD1|NA
TGCGCCAGCAGCTTGAGGGGGACAGGGGAAGAGACCCAGTACTTC
CASSLRGTGEETQYF